Sequencing of this T cell receptor beta chain was carried out in a study of identifying expanded T cells in peripheral blood. Whole-study results and caveats: Technical replicates showed around 1.2 changed clones; about two weeks approximately 15; four weeks 19. Two-week clone count variance significantly increased as total template count grew.

CDR1 is SGDLS, CDR2 YYNGEE, per germline. The CDR3 runs 15 residues. V gave up 6 bases and J gave up 3 bases; unmatched junction bases: 6. Collection occurred without any documented infections or immune events in donors. On this clone itself: The target antigen is unknown.

Sequencing was performed with immunoSEQ multiplex PCR; in TCRdb, only in-frame clones are kept and a portion is missing. The sample includes about 97,000 clones, around nine tenths of them seen just once. What was sequenced was blood. J is TRBJ2-1 and V is TRBV9; the match to TRBD2 covers 10 bases. This TCR derives from a person aged 18 to 75 in good health. In DNA, the CDR3 is TGTGCCAGCACCGCCAGCGGGGGGGGCTACAATGAGCAGTTCTTC. Protein sequence: CASTASGGGYNEQFF.